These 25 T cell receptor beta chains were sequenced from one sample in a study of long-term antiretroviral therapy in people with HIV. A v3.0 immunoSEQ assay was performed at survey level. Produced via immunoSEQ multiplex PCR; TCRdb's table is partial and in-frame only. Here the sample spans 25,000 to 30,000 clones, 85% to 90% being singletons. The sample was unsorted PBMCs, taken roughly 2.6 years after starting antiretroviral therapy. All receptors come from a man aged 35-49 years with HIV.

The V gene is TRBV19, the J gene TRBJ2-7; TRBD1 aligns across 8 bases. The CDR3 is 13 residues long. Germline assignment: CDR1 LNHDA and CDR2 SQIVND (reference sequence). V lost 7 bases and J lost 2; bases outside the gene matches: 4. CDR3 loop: CASTRTGTYEQYF. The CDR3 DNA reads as TGTGCCAGTACCCGGACAGGGACCTACGAGCAGTACTTC.

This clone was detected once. This chain's CDR3 is CASSVRGQETQYF. The CDR3 nucleotides are TGTGCCAGCAGTGTCAGGGGGCAAGAGACCCAGTACTTC. V and J are TRBV2 and TRBJ2-5; TRBD1 matches 7 bases. This CDR3 contains 13 residues. CDR1 is SNHLY, CDR2 FYNNEI, per germline. V was clipped by 4 bases and J by 2 bases; unmatched bases: 1.

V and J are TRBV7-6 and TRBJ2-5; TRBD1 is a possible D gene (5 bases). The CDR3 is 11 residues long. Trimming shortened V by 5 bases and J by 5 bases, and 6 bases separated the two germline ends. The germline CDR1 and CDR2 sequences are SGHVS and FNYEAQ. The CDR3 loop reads CASSPGETQYF. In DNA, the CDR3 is TGTGCCAGCAGCCCAGGGGAGACCCAGTACTTC. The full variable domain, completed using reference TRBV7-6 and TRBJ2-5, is GAGVSQSPRYKVTKRGQDVALRCDPISGHVSLYWYRQALGQGPEFLTYFNYEAQQDKSGLPNDRFSAERPEGSISTLTIQRTEQRDSAMYRCASSPGETQYFGPGTRLLVL.

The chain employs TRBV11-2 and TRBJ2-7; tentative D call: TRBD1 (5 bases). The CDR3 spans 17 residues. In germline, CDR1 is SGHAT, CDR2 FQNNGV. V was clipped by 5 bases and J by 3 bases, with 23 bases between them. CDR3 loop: CASSLPTDRQGIYEQYF. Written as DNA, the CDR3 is TGTGCCAGCAGCCTCCCCACGGATCGGCAGGGAATCTACGAGCAGTACTTC.

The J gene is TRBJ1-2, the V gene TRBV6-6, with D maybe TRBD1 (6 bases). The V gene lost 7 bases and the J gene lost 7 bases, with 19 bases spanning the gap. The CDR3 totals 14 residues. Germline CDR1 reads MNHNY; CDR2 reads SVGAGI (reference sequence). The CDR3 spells CASTGQFGFSGYTF. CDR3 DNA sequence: TGTGCCAGCACTGGACAGTTTGGTTTCAGTGGCTACACCTTC.

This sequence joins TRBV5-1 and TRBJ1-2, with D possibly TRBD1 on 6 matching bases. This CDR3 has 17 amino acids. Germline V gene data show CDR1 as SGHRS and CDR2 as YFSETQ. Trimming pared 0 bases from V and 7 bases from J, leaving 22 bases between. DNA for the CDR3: TGCGCCAGCAGCTTGGCCGTGAAACAGGGATGGACAGTTGGCTACACCTTC. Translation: CASSLAVKQGWTVGYTF.

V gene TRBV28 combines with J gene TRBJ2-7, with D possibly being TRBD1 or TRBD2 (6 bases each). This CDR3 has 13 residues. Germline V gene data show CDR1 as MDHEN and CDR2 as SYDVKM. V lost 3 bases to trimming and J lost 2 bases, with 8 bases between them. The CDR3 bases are TGTGCCAGCAGTTTGAGGGGGGCCTACGAGCAGTACTTC. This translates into CASSLRGAYEQYF.

CDR3 residues: CASSLSGARGHGEQFF. CDR3 in DNA: TGTGCCAGCAGCTTAAGTGGTGCCAGGGGGCATGGTGAGCAGTTCTTC. The rearrangement links TRBV5-5 to TRBJ2-1, with 8 bases aligning to TRBD1. The germline V gene has CDR1 SGHKS and CDR2 YYEKEE (reference sequence). V shed 2 bases, J shed 9 bases, and the junction held 13 bases outside the gene matches. CDR3 length: 16 residues.

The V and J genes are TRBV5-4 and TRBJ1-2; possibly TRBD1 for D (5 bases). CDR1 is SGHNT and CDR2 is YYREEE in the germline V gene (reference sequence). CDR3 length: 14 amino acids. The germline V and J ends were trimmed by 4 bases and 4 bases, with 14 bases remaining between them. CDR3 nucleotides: TGTGCCAGCAGCAACCGGCTGGGGGTCTATGGCTACACCTTC. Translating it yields CASSNRLGVYGYTF.

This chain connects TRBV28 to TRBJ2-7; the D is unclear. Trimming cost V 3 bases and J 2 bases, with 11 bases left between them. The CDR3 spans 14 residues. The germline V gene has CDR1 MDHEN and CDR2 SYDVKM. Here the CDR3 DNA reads TGTGCCAGCAGTTTTTTGTCCCGTCCCTACGAGCAGTACTTC. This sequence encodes CASSFLSRPYEQYF.

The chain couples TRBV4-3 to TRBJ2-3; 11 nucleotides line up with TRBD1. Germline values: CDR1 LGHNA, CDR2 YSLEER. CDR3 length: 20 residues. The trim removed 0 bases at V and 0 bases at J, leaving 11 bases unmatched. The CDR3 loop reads CASSQEGTGGDFRSTDTQYF. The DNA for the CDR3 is TGCGCCAGCAGCCAAGAAGGGACAGGGGGGGATTTCCGCAGCACAGATACGCAGTATTTT.

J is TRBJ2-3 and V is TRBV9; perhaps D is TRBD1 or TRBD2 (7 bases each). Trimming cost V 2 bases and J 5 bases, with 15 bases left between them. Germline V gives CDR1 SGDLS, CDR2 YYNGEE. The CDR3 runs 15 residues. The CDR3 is CASSVREGAGDTQYF. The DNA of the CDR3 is TGTGCCAGCAGCGTCAGGGAGGGGGCGGGAGATACGCAGTATTTT.

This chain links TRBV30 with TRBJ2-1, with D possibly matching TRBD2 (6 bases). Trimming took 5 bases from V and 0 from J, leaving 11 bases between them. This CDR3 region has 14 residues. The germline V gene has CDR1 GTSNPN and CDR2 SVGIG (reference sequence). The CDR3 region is CAWSGVSSYNEQFF. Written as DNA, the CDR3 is TGTGCCTGGTCGGGGGTTAGCTCCTACAATGAGCAGTTCTTC.

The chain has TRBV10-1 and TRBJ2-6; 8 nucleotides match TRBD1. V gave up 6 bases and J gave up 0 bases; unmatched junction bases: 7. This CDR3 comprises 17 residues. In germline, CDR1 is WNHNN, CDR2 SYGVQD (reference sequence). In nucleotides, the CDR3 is TGCGCCAGCAGCCCGGGACAGGCCGACTCTGGGGCCAACGTCCTGACTTTC. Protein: CASSPGQADSGANVLTF.

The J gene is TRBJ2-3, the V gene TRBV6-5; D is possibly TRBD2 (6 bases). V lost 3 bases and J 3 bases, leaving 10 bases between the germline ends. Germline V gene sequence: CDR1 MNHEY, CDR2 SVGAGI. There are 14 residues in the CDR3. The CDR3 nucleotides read TGTGCCAGCAGTTATCGGGACTTGACAGATACGCAGTATTTT. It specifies CASSYRDLTDTQYF.

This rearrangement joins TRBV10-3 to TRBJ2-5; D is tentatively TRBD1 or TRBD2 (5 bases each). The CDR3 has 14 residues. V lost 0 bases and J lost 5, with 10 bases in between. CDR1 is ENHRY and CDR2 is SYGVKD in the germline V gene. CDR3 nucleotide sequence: TGTGCCATCAGTGAGTCTCGGGGCCGGGAGACCCAGTACTTC. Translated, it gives CAISESRGRETQYF.

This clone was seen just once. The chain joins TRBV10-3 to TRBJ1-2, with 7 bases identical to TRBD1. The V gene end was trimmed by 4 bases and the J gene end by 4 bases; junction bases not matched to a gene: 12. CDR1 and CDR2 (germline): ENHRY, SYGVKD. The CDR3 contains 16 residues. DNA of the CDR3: TGTGCCATCAGTGTACTCCCCGACAGGGAGGCCTATGGCTACACCTTC. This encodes CAISVLPDREAYGYTF.

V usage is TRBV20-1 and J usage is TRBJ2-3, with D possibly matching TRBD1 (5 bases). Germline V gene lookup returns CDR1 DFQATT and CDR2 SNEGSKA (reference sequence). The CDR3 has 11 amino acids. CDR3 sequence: CSSSGADTQYF. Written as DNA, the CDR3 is TGCAGCTCATCTGGGGCCGATACGCAGTATTTT.

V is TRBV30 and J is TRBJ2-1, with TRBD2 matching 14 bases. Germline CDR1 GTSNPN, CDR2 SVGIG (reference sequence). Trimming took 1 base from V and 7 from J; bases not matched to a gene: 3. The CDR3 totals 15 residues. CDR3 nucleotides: TGTGCCTGGAGTGGACTAGCGGGGGGGCTAAATGAGCAGTTCTTC. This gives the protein CAWSGLAGGLNEQFF. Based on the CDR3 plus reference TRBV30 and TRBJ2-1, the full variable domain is SQTIHQWPATLVQPVGSPLSLECTVEGTSNPNLYWYRQAAGRGLQLLFYSVGIGQISSEVPQNLSASRPQDRQFILSSKKLLLSDSGFYLCAWSGLAGGLNEQFFGPGTRLTVL.

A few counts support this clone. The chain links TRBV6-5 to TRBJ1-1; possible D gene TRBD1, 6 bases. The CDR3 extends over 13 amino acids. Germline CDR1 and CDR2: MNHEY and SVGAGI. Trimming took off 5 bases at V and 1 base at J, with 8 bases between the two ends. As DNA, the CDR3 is TGTGCCAGCAGTAGGGGGTGGAACACTGAAGCTTTCTTT. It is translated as CASSRGWNTEAFF.

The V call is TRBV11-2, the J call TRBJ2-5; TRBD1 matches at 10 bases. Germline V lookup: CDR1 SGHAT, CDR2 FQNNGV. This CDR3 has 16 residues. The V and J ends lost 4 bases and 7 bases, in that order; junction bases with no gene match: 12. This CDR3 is CASSSLRDRGGPTQYF. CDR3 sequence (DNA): TGTGCCAGCAGCTCACTCCGGGACAGGGGAGGTCCGACCCAGTACTTC.

The CDR3, as DNA: TGCGCCAGCAGCCAAGATAGGGTGAGGGATGAAAAACTGTTTTTT. Translation gives CASSQDRVRDEKLFF. The V gene is TRBV4-1, the J gene TRBJ1-4; D uncertain. Trimming stripped 0 bases from V and 6 bases from J, with 11 bases between. Germline CDR1 MGHRA, CDR2 YSYEKL. The length of the CDR3 is 15 residues.

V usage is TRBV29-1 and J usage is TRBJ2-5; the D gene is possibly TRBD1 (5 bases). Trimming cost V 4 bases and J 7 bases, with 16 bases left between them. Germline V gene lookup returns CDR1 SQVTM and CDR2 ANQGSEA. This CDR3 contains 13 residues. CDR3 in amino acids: CSVGQGGDRTQYF. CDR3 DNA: TGCAGCGTTGGGCAGGGCGGAGATCGGACCCAGTACTTC.

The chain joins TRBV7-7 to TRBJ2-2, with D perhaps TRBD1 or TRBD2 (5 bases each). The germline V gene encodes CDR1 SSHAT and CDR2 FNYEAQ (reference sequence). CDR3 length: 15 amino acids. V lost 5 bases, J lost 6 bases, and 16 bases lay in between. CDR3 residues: CASSQGRGTPGELFF. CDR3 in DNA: TGTGCCAGCAGCCAGGGACGGGGAACGCCCGGGGAGCTGTTTTTT. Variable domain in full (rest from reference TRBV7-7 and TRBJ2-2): GAGVSQSPRYKVTKRGQDVTLRCDPISSHATLYWYQQALGQGPEFLTYFNYEAQPDKSGLPSDRFSAERPEGSISTLTIQRTEQRDSAMYRCASSQGRGTPGELFFGEGSRLTVL.

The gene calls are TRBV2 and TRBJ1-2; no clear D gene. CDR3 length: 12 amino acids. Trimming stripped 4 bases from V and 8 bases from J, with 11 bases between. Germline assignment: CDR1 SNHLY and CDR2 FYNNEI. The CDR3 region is CASSVEIAGYTF. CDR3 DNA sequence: TGTGCCAGCAGTGTTGAAATAGCCGGCTACACCTTC. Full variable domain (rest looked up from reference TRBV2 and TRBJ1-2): EPEVTQTPSHQVTQMGQEVILRCVPISNHLYFYWYRQILGQKVEFLVSFYNNEISEKSEIFDDQFSVERPDGSNFTLKIRSTKLEDSAMYFCASSVEIAGYTFGSGTRLTVV.